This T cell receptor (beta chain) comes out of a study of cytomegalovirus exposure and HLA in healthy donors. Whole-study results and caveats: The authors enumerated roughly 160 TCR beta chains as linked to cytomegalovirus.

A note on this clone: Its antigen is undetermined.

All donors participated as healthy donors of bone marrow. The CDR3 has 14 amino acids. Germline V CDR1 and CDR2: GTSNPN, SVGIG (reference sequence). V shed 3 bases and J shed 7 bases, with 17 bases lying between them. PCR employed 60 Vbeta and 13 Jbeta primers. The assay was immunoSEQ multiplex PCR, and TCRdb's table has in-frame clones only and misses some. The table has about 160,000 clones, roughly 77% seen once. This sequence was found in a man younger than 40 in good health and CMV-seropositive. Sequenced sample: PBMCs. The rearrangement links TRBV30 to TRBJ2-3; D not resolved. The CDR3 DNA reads TGTGCCTGGAGACCCCGTGGCATGATGCATACGCAGTATTTT. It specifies CAWRPRGMMHTQYF.